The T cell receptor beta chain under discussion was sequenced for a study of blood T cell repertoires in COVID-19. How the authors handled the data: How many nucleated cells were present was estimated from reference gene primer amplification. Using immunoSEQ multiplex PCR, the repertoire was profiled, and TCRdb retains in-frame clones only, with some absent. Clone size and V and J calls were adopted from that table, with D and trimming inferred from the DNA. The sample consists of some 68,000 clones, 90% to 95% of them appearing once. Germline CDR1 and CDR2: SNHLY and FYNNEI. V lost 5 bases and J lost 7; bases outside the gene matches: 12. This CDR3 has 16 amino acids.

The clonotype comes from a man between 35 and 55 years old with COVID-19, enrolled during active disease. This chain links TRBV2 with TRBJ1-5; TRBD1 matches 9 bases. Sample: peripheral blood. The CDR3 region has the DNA TGTGCCAGCAGTAGTATTACAGGGGGCGCAGGGCAGCCCCAGCATTTT. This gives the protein CASSSITGGAGQPQHF.